Below, one T cell receptor (beta chain) is given with its context. What it binds is not known. PCR was performed a second time for roughly 7 to 11 cycles using a sample-barcoded 5' primer and a J-beta primer mix. MiXCR was run by TCRdb on the 5' RACE reads, yielding one entry per CDR3 protein. Seen here are 850,000 to 1,100,000 distinct CDR3 sequences, roughly two fifths observed once, and the top ten hold around 13%. These data belong to a study of blood T cells in healthy people across ages. Whole-study findings and limits: Donor CMV infection status was unknown, possibly confounding age-related changes in expanded clonotypes.

Per individual sample, total RNA of at least 5 micrograms was extracted. This sequence was found in a young man in good health. Specimen: blood.

The CDR3 loop reads CSAAGGDTEAFF. The DNA for the CDR3 is TGCAGTGCTGCAGGGGGGGACACTGAAGCTTTCTTT. The rearrangement joins TRBV20-1 to TRBJ1-1; 7 nucleotides line up with TRBD1. V trimming: 5 bases; J trimming: 3 bases; junction bases outside the gene matches: 3. The length of the CDR3 is 12 residues. Germline-derived CDR1 and CDR2 are DFQATT and SNEGSKA (reference sequence).